Detailed here is one T cell receptor beta chain. Its antigen remains unidentified. Although they were nominally healthy when sampled, donors likely had unrecorded immune exposures. The CDR3 is 15 residues long. CDR1 SNHLY and CDR2 FYNNEI come from the germline V gene. The V end was cut by 3 bases, the J end by 5 bases, with 11 bases between. The data belong to a study of cytomegalovirus exposure and HLA in healthy donors. The overall study: Unique TCRs from HLA-typed donors, about 85 million of them, were held in an early data release. Points from the study as a whole: As a later analysis revealed, the rate of TCR association differed by HLA locus, with DRB1 most and HLA-C fewest.

PCR employed 60 Vbeta and 13 Jbeta primers. The protocol was immunoSEQ multiplex PCR, while the TCRdb copy is restricted to in-frame clones and leaves out a portion. The table lists more than 65,000 clones, around 80% of them singletons, with 1.5% to 2% in the top ten. The sequence derives from a man younger than 35 in good health and CMV-seronegative. Sequenced sample: PBMCs. The gene calls are TRBV2 and TRBJ1-6; possibly TRBD1 for D (5 bases). The CDR3 DNA is TGTGCCAGCAGTGAGAAGGGACTGAATAATTCACCCCTCCACTTT. It specifies CASSEKGLNNSPLHF.